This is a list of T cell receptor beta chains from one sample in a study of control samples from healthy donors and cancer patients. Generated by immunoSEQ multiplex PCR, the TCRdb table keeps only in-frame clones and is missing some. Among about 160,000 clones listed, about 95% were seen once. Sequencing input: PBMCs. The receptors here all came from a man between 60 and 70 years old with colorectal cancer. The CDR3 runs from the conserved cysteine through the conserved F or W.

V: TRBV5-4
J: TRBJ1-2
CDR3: CASSFTTGGYTF

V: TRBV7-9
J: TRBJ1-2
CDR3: CAGSVGPDGYTF

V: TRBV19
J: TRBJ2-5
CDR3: CASSIHGETQYF

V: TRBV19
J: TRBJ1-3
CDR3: CASSTTGAGNTIYF

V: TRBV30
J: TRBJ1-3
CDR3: CAWNRGPENTIYF

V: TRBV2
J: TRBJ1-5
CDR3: CASNWGRAGQPQHF

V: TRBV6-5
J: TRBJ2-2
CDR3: CASSYSDSGGRELFF

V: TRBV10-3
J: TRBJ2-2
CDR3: CAISPTGAKGELFF

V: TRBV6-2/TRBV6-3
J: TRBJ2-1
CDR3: CASSYPPSGVLYNEQFF

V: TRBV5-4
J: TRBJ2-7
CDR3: CASSLADKLGEQYF

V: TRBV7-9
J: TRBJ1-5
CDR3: CASSLAEENQPQHF

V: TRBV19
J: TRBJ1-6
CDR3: CASSRRVRPGLDSPLHF

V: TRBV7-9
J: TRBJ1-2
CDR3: CASSPGQGAFYGYTF

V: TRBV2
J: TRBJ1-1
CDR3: CVGKGNTEAFF

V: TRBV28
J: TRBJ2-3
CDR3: CASSLKGDTDTQYF

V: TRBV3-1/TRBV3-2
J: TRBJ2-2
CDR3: CASRRGLGGTNTGELFF

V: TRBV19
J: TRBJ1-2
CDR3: CASSAQGDYGYTF

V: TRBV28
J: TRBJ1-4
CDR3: CASYSGATNEKLFF

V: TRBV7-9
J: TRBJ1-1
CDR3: CASSPDRVGYTEAFF

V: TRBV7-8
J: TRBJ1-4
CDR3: CASSPDGGQSEKLFF

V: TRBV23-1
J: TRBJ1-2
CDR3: CASRNKGFVGWYGYTF

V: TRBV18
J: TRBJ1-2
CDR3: CASSPPGQGRASYGYTF

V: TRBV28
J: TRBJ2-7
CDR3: CASSTPFAEQYF

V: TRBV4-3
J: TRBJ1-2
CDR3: CASSQEGINGYTF

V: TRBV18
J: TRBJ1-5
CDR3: CASSPPGAGEQPQHF

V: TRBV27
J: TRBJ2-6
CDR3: CASSFWGSGANVLTF

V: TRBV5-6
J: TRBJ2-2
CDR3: CASREHGTGGTGELFF

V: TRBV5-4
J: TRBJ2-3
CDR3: CASSLGGLAGSTDTQYF

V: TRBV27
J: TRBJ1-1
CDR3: CASSSTVNTEAFF

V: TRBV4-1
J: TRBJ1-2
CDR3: CASSQEPLSYSYGYTF

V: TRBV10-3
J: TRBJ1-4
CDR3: CAITPGQGQGKLFF

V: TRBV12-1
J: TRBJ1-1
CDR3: CASNERQNTEAFF

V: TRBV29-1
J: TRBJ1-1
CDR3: CSVLGYTEAFF

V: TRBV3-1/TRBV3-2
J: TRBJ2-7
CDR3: CASSLRAHEQYF

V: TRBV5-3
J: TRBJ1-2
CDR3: CARSLGYTF

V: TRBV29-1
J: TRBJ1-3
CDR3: CSASDRAWAGNTIYF

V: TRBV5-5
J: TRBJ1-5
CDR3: CASSRDAGIRGPQHF

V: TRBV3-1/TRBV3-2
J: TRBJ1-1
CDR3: CASSQRGSDTEAFF

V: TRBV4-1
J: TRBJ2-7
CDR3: CASSQESTVGREQYF